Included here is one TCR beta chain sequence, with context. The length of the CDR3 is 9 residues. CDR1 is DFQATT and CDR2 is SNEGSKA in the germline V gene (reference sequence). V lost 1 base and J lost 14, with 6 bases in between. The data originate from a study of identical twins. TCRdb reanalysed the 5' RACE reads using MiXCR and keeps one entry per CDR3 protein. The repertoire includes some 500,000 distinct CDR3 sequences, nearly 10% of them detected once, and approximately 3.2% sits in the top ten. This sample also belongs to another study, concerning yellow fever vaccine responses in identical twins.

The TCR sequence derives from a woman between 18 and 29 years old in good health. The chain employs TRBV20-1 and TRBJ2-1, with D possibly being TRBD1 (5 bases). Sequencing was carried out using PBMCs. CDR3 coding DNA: TGCAGTGCTAGAGCAGGGAAGTTCTTC. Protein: CSARAGKFF.